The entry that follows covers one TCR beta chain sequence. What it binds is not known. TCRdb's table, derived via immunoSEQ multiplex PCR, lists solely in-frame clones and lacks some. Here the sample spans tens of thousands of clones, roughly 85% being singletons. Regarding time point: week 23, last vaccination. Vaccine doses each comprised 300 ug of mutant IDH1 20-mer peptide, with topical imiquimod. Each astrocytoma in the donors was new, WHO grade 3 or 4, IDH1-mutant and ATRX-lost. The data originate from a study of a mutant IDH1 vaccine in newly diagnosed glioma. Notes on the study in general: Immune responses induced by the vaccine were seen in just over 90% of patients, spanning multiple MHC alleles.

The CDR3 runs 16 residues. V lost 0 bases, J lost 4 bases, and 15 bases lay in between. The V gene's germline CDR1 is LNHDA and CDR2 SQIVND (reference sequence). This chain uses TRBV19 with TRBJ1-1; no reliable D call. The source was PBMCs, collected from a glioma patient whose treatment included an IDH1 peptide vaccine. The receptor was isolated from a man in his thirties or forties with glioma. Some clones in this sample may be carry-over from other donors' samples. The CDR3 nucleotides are TGTGCCAGTAGTATAGATCGCCCGGTCCAGAGCACTGAAGCTTTCTTT. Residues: CASSIDRPVQSTEAFF.